This T cell receptor beta chain was sequenced in a study of Graves' ophthalmopathy and Graves' hyperthyroidism (dated by TCRdb to 2016 to 2019). For the wider study: Peripheral blood was collected before any treatment was given, at the time of initial diagnosis. An independent validation cohort was composed of fewer than 20 hyperthyroidism patients and over 15 patients who later progressed from hyperthyroidism to ophthalmopathy. In total, approximately 130 blood samples were TCR-sequenced: approximately 40 ophthalmopathy, about 75 hyperthyroidism and about 17 hyperthyroidism-to-ophthalmopathy patients. The 95 to 100 discovery patients were randomly divided into training and test sets at a 7:3 ratio. In several hyperthyroidism patients, the T-cell repertoire of thyroid tissue was compared with the T-cell repertoire of blood. The study used signatures of the TCR beta repertoire to tell Graves' ophthalmopathy apart from Graves' hyperthyroidism and to predict which patients would progress to ophthalmopathy. Following sample collection, hyperthyroidism patients were given methimazole at a starting dose of 30 mg daily, and ophthalmopathy patients were given high-dose intravenous methylprednisolone. To explore V-J signatures that separate ophthalmopathy from hyperthyroidism, a discovery set of about 100 patients was enrolled, consisting of 40 to 45 with ophthalmopathy and roughly 57 with stable hyperthyroidism. On the study overall, not on this receptor specifically: In validation, the model predicted ophthalmopathy progression with more than 70% sensitivity and roughly 72% specificity; eleven to twelve predicted patients were CT-confirmed with GO in a median of around 6.5 months. Most expanded thyroid clonotypes with frequency above 0.001 were also detected in blood, suggesting blood repertoires may reflect the thyroid immune response. In cross-validation, the 13-signature model distinguished ophthalmopathy from stable hyperthyroidism with 85% to 90% sensitivity and about 81% specificity, and in the test set the corresponding values were about 80% and 75%. No statistical method was used to predetermine the sample size, and group allocation was not hidden from the investigators.

Stable hyperthyroidism was defined as no progression to ophthalmopathy within 18 months of follow-up. Hyperthyroidism patients were newly diagnosed, were aged 18 to 65 years, and had a disease duration under 2 months. Patients with other autoimmune diseases, uncontrolled infections, pregnancy or lactation were excluded from the study. Diagnosis was based on clinical symptoms, serum thyroxine, TRAb, thyroid ultrasound and orbital computed tomography. Using Ficoll-Paque density gradient centrifugation, PBMCs were isolated from 9.5 to 10 ml of fresh peripheral blood. Total RNA was extracted using Trizol reagent, and RNA quality was checked on an Agilent 2100 Bioanalyzer. Trimming removed 4 bases from V and 10 bases from J, leaving 14 bases between the germline ends. From cysteine to phenylalanine, the CDR3 is 13 amino acids long. Only CDR3 DNA is held: 39 bases, read in frame from base 1. CDR1 and CDR2 were assigned from the germline V gene (reference sequence) as GTSNPN and SVGIG.

Points on this clonotype: Its antigen is unknown. Qualities for individual bases were not recorded, and no much larger clone is one base off.

For repertoire sequencing, TCR beta CDR3 regions were amplified from RNA transcripts. A first-round RT-PCR used HTBI primers with the Qiagen OneStep RT-PCR kit, followed by a second-round multiplex PCR, size selection and purification. Libraries were sequenced on an Illumina HiSeq2000 using paired-end 100 bp reads. From the authors' description of their analysis: SOAPnuke was used to process the reads, removing any read that contained adapters or uncalled bases, had a mean Phred below 15, or lacked an exact match to the constant primer or identifier. COPE v1.2.5 was used to merge high-quality paired reads. Each unique nucleotide sequence was treated as a clonotype, and MiTCR v1.1 was used to align the clonotypes to the IMGT TRB V, D and J references. The analysis was limited to V-J combinations with a frequency above 0.0001, which together covered 99.2% of repertoires. For each V-J combination, a TCR clonal expansion and chaos score was defined as the ratio of F50 clonal expansion to chaos observed in the TCRdist matrix. Welch's t-statistics and random forest were used to narrow the features down to more than 10 V-J combinations, which were then fed into a naive Bayes classifier. Thyroid-blood repertoire similarity was quantified with the Morisita-Horn index. TCRdb took the public reads, trimmed them with fastp at Q25, ran MiXCR for clone calling and kept in-frame beta chains. Identical CDR3 proteins give one entry, which carries the most common genes and DNA. TCRdb, not the authors, supplied the V and J calls. Across this sample there are hundreds of thousands of distinct CDR3 sequences, with about a fifth seen only once. In total, the top ten clones hold approximately 6.5% of the sample.

The sample comprised peripheral blood. The chain is made from TRBV30 and TRBJ1-6, with TRBD1 tentatively as D gene (6 bases match). The receptor was isolated from a woman between 18 and 30 years old with stable Graves' hyperthyroidism. Some clones in this sample may be carry-over from other donors' samples. Donor details come from another sample of the same person, matched by shared clones. The CDR3 is CAWKGTLISPLHF. In nucleotide form, the sequence is TGTGCCTGGAAAGGGACACTCATATCACCCCTCCACTTT.